This is a list of T cell receptor beta chains from one sample in a study of cytomegalovirus exposure and HLA in healthy donors. Profiled with immunoSEQ multiplex PCR; TCRdb holds only in-frame clones, not every one. The repertoire has around 190,000 clones, 65% to 85% of them found once; the top ten carry about 2.6%. Sequencing was carried out using PBMCs. The receptors stem from a female donor in good health and CMV-seronegative. Each CDR3 is given with its conserved first and last residue. A D gene is named only where the DNA matches it firmly. The size field is filled for only some rows; it gives once, few, many or a size class.

j_call | v_call | cdr3_length | d_call | clone_size | cdr3_aa | cdr3_nt
TRBJ2-5 | TRBV5-1 | 15 | - | - | CASSLAGGRGETQYF | TGCGCCAGCAGCTTGGCCGGTGGCAGAGGAGAGACCCAGTACTTC
TRBJ2-7 | TRBV6-6 | 16 | - | - | CASSTVPGDSVGEQYF | TGTGCCAGCTCCACAGTGCCGGGGGATTCGGTCGGCGAGCAGTACTTC
TRBJ2-3 | TRBV19 | 13 | TRBD1 | - | CASRGQGTDTQYF | TGTGCCAGCAGGGGACAGGGCACAGATACGCAGTATTTT
TRBJ2-1 | TRBV23-1 | 15 | - | - | CASSQSQGQYNEQFF | TGCGCCAGCAGTCAATCCCAAGGACAGTACAATGAGCAGTTCTTC
TRBJ1-6 | TRBV7-3 | 16 | - | - | CASSSRSRTENSPLHF | TGTGCCAGCAGCTCAAGGTCTAGGACAGAGAATTCACCCCTCCACTTT
TRBJ2-7 | TRBV6-5 | 14 | TRBD1 | once | CASSYPGQSCEQYF | TGTGCCAGCAGTTATCCGGGACAGTCCTGCGAGCAGTACTTC
TRBJ2-5 | TRBV5-1 | 16 | TRBD2 | - | CASSLAASGKGETQYF | TGCGCCAGCAGCTTGGCCGCTAGCGGGAAGGGAGAGACCCAGTACTTC
TRBJ1-2 | TRBV5-1 | 14 | TRBD1 | - | CASSPDRGNEGYTF | TGCGCCAGCAGCCCGGACAGGGGGAATGAGGGCTACACCTTC
TRBJ2-7 | TRBV5-1 | 16 | TRBD2 | - | CASSPLAGGINYEQYF | TGCGCCAGCAGCCCTCTAGCGGGAGGGATAAATTACGAGCAGTACTTC
TRBJ1-5 | TRBV15 | 16 | - | once | CATSSAKGGEGQPQHF | TGTGCCACCAGCAGTGCCAAAGGGGGGGAAGGGCAGCCCCAGCATTTT
TRBJ2-7 | TRBV28 | 15 | - | - | CASSFSDRPAYEQYF | TGTGCCAGCAGTTTTTCCGACAGACCGGCCTACGAGCAGTACTTC
TRBJ1-2 | TRBV20-1 | 11 | TRBD1 | - | CSVQDRVGYTF | TGCAGTGTCCAGGACAGGGTTGGCTACACCTTC
TRBJ2-2 | TRBV29-1 | 11 | - | - | CSCTNTGELFF | TGCAGCTGTACAAACACCGGGGAGCTGTTTTTT
TRBJ2-1 | TRBV15 | 17 | - | - | CATSRDSARGFPNEQFF | TGTGCCACCAGCAGAGATTCGGCCAGGGGCTTCCCCAATGAGCAGTTCTTC
TRBJ1-3 | TRBV9 | 20 | - | - | CATKLPHPGGTDHAGNTIYF | TGTGCCACGAAACTCCCGCACCCCGGAGGAACAGATCATGCTGGAAACACCATATATTTT
TRBJ1-2 | TRBV2 | 17 | TRBD1 | - | CASSDQQGARVFYGYTF | TGTGCCAGCAGTGATCAACAGGGGGCGCGGGTATTTTATGGCTACACCTTC
TRBJ2-3 | TRBV28 | 15 | TRBD1 | - | CAALESGGAGDTQYF | TGTGCCGCCCTCGAATCAGGGGGCGCGGGAGATACGCAGTATTTT
TRBJ2-5 | TRBV5-1 | 13 | - | - | CASSVSRGETQYF | TGCGCCAGCAGTGTTTCCCGGGGAGAGACCCAGTACTTC
TRBJ2-2 | TRBV19 | 17 | TRBD1 | - | CASSIFSGTEFFGELFF | TGTGCCAGTAGTATATTCTCCGGGACAGAATTCTTCGGGGAGCTGTTTTTT
TRBJ1-1 | TRBV27 | 15 | TRBD1 | - | CASSLGDRGNTEAFF | TGTGCCAGCAGTCTAGGGGACAGGGGGAACACTGAAGCTTTCTTT
TRBJ1-3 | TRBV21-1 | 15 | - | - | CASSKPQGARNTIYF | TGTGCCAGCAGCAAACCCCAGGGGGCGAGAAACACCATATATTTT
TRBJ2-1 | TRBV29-1 | 13 | - | - | CSATGQGFNEQFF | TGCAGCGCAACCGGGCAGGGGTTTAATGAGCAGTTCTTC
TRBJ1-1 | TRBV30 | 11 | - | - | CASSEGIEAFF | TGTGCCTCCTCGGAGGGTATTGAAGCTTTCTTT
TRBJ1-1 | TRBV5-1 | 15 | - | - | CASSLVAGLNTEAFF | TGCGCCAGCAGCTTGGTCGCGGGGCTGAACACTGAAGCTTTCTTT
TRBJ1-4 | TRBV27 | 19 | - | - | CASSPPRAGPKATNEKLFF | TGTGCCAGCAGTCCACCCCGGGCAGGGCCTAAAGCAACTAATGAAAAACTGTTTTTT
TRBJ1-3 | TRBV18 | 15 | - | - | CASAGGSTSGNTIYF | TGTGCCAGCGCTGGAGGAAGCACATCTGGAAACACCATATATTTT
TRBJ2-7 | TRBV6-1 | 17 | TRBD1 | - | CASSAPSRTGGSYEQYF | TGTGCCAGCAGTGCTCCCAGTAGGACAGGTGGTTCCTACGAGCAGTACTTC
TRBJ1-2 | TRBV2 | 15 | - | once | CASSAGTRANYGYTF | TGTGCCAGCAGTGCCGGGACAAGAGCTAACTATGGCTACACCTTC
TRBJ2-1 | TRBV19 | 18 | TRBD2 | - | CASSIPSGRASRDNEQFF | TGTGCCAGTAGTATACCTAGCGGGAGGGCCTCTAGGGACAATGAGCAGTTCTTC
TRBJ2-3 | TRBV5-6 | 17 | TRBD2 | - | CASSPATSGGLTDTQYF | TGTGCCAGCAGTCCTGCAACTAGCGGAGGCCTCACAGATACGCAGTATTTT
TRBJ1-4 | TRBV5-1 | 14 | - | - | CASSLTQKSEKLFF | TGCGCCAGCAGCTTAACACAGAAGTCAGAAAAACTGTTTTTT
TRBJ2-1 | TRBV7-2 | 17 | - | - | CASSFQPTGSSYNEQFF | TGTGCCAGCAGCTTCCAACCCACAGGGAGCTCCTACAATGAGCAGTTCTTC
TRBJ2-2 | TRBV7-2 | 14 | - | - | CASSQGSWVGELFF | TGTGCCAGCAGCCAGGGGAGCTGGGTCGGGGAGCTGTTTTTT
TRBJ2-7 | TRBV6-1 | 14 | TRBD1 | - | CASRTGQGSYEQYF | TGTGCCAGCAGGACGGGACAGGGGTCCTACGAGCAGTACTTC
TRBJ2-2 | TRBV27 | 15 | TRBD2 | once | CASSSVAGGHRELFF | TGTGCCAGCAGTTCTGTAGCGGGAGGCCATCGGGAGCTGTTTTTT
TRBJ2-7 | TRBV9 | 17 | - | - | CASSPQDGADKRYEQYF | TGTGCCAGCAGCCCCCAAGATGGGGCGGACAAACGCTACGAGCAGTACTTC
TRBJ1-2 | TRBV9 | 14 | - | - | CASGEGQGIKNYTF | TGTGCCAGTGGGGAGGGTCAGGGAATAAAGAACTACACCTTC
TRBJ2-5 | TRBV9 | 19 | TRBD2 | - | CASSVGAVSSGRFKETQYF | TGTGCCAGCAGCGTCGGCGCCGTATCTAGCGGGAGGTTTAAAGAGACCCAGTACTTC
TRBJ2-5 | TRBV28 | 15 | TRBD2 | few | CASSLGGLAQETQYF | TGTGCCAGCAGTTTGGGTGGACTAGCGCAAGAGACCCAGTACTTC
TRBJ2-3 | TRBV11-2 | 15 | TRBD2 | few | CASSLAGGPTDTQYF | TGTGCCAGCAGCTTAGCGGGGGGGCCCACAGATACGCAGTATTTT
TRBJ1-2 | TRBV18 | 15 | - | once | CASSGVQGFDYGYTF | TGTGCCAGCTCGGGAGTACAAGGGTTTGACTATGGCTACACCTTC
TRBJ1-1 | TRBV19 | 15 | - | - | CASSIGGRMNTEAFF | TGTGCCAGTAGTATAGGGGGGCGGATGAACACTGAAGCTTTCTTT
TRBJ1-4 | TRBV18 | 13 | - | - | CASSPRQGEKLFF | TGTGCCAGCTCCCCCAGGCAGGGTGAAAAACTGTTTTTT
TRBJ2-7 | TRBV28 | 14 | - | - | CASSPPPPGYEQYF | TGTGCCAGCAGTCCCCCACCCCCAGGGTACGAGCAGTACTTC
TRBJ2-1 | TRBV5-4 | 15 | TRBD2 | - | CASSLSGDSYNEQFF | TGTGCCAGCAGCCTCAGCGGGGACTCCTACAATGAGCAGTTCTTC
TRBJ2-3 | TRBV27 | 16 | - | - | CASSSSGTGGTDTQYF | TGTGCCAGCAGTTCTTCCGGGACTGGAGGCACAGATACGCAGTATTTT
TRBJ1-4 | TRBV29-1 | 13 | - | - | CSVRTATNEKLFF | TGCAGCGTAAGGACAGCAACTAATGAAAAACTGTTTTTT
TRBJ1-3 | TRBV18 | 16 | - | few | CASSSAQAWFGNTIYF | TGTGCCAGCTCATCCGCACAGGCATGGTTTGGAAACACCATATATTTT
TRBJ2-7 | TRBV19 | 15 | TRBD1 | - | CASSAPGQGAYEQYF | TGTGCCAGTAGTGCACCCGGACAGGGAGCCTACGAGCAGTACTTC
TRBJ2-3 | TRBV5-6 | 16 | TRBD2 | - | CASRYLTSGNTDTQYF | TGTGCCAGCAGGTACCTCACTAGCGGAAACACAGATACGCAGTATTTT
TRBJ1-4 | TRBV6-5 | 15 | - | - | CASSYSWGSDEKLFF | TGTGCCAGCAGTTACTCCTGGGGCTCAGATGAAAAACTGTTTTTT
TRBJ2-5 | TRBV11-2 | 17 | - | - | CASSLGAGGLPQETQYF | TGCGCCAGCAGCTTAGGAGCCGGAGGCCTACCTCAAGAGACCCAGTACTTC
TRBJ2-6 | TRBV4-3 | 16 | TRBD1 | - | CASSQRDRAYPFVLTF | TGCGCCAGCAGCCAAAGGGACAGGGCCTACCCATTCGTCCTGACTTTC